The source of this T cell receptor (beta chain) is a study of T cell clonality in common variable immunodeficiency. Whole-study results and caveats: Links between repertoire features and CVID complications were heterogeneity-limited.

This clone came up many times. Its antigen is currently unknown. Sequencing ends 3 residues short of the CDR3 end; the germline J gene provides the rest. Here immunoSEQ multiplex PCR was the method, and the copy in TCRdb shows in-frame clones only, minus some. Singletons are absent from the sample, which has tens of thousands of clones. Both groups were predominantly of Caucasian heritage. Germline V CDR1 and CDR2: SGHTA, FQGTGA. There are 15 residues in the CDR3. V was clipped by 2 bases and J by 6 bases; unmatched bases: 4. Source material: peripheral blood mononuclear cells. The gene calls are TRBV7-3 and TRBJ2-2, with 9 bases aligning to TRBD2. The TCR sequence derives from a person aged 18-69 years in good health. CDR3: CASSLVAGDSGELFF. The sequenced CDR3 bases are TGTGCCAGCAGCTTAGTAGCGGGAGACTCCGGGGAG.